The present TCR beta chain was sequenced within a study of blood T cell repertoires in COVID-19. Germline V gene data show CDR1 as SGDLS and CDR2 as YYNGEE. The CDR3 has 14 residues. Trimming left V 5 bases short and J 5 bases short, with 16 bases between. Clones were read by immunoSEQ multiplex PCR, and TCRdb kept only the in-frame ones, dropping some. Among tens of thousands of clones listed, approximately 80% were seen once. Material: peripheral blood. The TCR comes from a man in his 70s with acute or convalescent COVID-19. The chain couples TRBV9 to TRBJ1-2; no definite D call. The CDR3 sequence is CASSDHEVGYGYTF. The CDR3 DNA reads as TGTGCCAGCAGTGACCACGAGGTCGGGTATGGCTACACCTTC.